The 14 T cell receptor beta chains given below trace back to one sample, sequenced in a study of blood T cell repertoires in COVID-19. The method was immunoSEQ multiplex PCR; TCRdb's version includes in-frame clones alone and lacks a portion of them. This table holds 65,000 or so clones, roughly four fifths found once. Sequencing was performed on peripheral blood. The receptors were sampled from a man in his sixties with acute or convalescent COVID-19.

The CDR3 DNA reads TGTGCCAGCAGTTTAGCGGGCAGTCATGAAGCTTTCTTT. It yields the protein CASSLAGSHEAFF. The genes are TRBV12-3 or TRBV12-4 and TRBJ1-1; D is unclear. The CDR3 consists of 13 residues. Trimming removed 0 bases at V and 7 bases at J, with 9 bases between.

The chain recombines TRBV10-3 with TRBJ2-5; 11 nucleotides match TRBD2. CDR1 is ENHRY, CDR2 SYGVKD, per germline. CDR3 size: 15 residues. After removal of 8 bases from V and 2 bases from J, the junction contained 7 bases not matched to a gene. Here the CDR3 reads CAIGVTSGAQETQYF. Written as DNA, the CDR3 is TGTGCCATCGGGGTGACTAGCGGGGCACAAGAGACCCAGTACTTC.

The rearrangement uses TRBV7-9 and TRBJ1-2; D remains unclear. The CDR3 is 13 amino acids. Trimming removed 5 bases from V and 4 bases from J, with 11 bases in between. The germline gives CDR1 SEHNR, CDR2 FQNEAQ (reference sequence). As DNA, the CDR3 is TGTGCCAGCAGCCCCGAGGGCTTCTATGGCTACACCTTC. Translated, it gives CASSPEGFYGYTF.

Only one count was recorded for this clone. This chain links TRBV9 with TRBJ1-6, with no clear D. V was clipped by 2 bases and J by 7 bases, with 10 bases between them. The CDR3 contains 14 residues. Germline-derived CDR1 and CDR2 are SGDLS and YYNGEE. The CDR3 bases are TGTGCCAGCAGCGTGGAGGGCGTGAATTCACCCCTCCACTTT. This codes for CASSVEGVNSPLHF.

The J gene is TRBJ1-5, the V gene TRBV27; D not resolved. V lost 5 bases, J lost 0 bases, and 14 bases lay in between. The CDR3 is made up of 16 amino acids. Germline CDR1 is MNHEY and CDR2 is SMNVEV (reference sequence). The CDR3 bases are TGTGCCAGCAGTCCACACCCTCAGTATAGCAATCAGCCCCAGCATTTT. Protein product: CASSPHPQYSNQPQHF.

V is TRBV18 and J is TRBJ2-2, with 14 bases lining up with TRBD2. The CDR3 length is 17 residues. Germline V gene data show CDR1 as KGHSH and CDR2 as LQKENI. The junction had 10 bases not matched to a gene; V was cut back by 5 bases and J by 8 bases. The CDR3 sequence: CASSTGTSGGAQGELFF. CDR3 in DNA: TGTGCCAGCTCAACCGGGACTAGCGGGGGAGCACAAGGGGAGCTGTTTTTT.

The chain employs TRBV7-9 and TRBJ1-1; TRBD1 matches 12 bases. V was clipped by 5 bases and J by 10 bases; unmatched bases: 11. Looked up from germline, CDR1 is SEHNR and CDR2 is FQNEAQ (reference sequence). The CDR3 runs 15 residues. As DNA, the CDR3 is TGTGCCAGCAGCCCTCAAGGGGGACAGGGGGCAAGAGCTTTCTTT. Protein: CASSPQGGQGARAFF.

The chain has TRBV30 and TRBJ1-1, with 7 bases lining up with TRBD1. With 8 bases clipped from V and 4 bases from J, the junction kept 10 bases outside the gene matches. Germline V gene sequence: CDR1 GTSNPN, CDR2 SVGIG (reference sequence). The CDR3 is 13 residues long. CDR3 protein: CAGDTSGGTEAFF. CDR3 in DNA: TGTGCCGGGGATACTTCAGGGGGCACTGAAGCTTTCTTT.

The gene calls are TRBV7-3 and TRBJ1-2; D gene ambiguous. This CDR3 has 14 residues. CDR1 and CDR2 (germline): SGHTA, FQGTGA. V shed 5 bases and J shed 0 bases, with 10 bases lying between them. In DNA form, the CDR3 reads TGTGCCAGCAGCCCGGTGGGAGCTAACTATGGCTACACCTTC. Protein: CASSPVGANYGYTF.

The DNA of the CDR3 is TGTGCCAGTAGTTCGGGGGACAGTAAGGCTGGAAACACCATATATTTT. It encodes CASSSGDSKAGNTIYF. The chain links TRBV19 to TRBJ1-3; 7 bases agree with TRBD1. Germline V gene data show CDR1 as LNHDA and CDR2 as SQIVND (reference sequence). The V and J ends lost 5 bases and 2 bases, in that order; junction bases with no gene match: 9. The CDR3 totals 16 residues.

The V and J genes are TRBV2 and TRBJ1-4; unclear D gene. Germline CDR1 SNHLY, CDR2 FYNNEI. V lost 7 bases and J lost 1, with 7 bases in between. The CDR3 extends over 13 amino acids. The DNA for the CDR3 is TGTGCCAGCACCCGGGGAACTAATGAAAAACTGTTTTTT. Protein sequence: CASTRGTNEKLFF.

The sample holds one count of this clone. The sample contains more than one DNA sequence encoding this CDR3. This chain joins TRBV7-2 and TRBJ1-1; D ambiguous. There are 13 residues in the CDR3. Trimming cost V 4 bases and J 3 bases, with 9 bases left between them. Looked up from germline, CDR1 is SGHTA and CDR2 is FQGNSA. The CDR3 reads CASSSSRDTEAFF. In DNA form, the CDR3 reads TGTGCCAGCAGCTCATCGCGGGACACTGAAGCTTTCTTT.

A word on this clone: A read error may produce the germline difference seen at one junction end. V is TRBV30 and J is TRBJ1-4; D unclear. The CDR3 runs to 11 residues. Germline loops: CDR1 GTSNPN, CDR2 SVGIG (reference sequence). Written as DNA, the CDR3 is TGTGCGTGGAGCGGTAATGAAAAACTGTTTTTT. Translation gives CAWSGNEKLFF.

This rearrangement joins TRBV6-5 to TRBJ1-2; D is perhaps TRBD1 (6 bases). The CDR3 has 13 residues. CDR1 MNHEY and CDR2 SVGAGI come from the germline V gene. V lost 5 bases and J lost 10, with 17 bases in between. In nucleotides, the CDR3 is TGTGCCAGCAGTCCCGCCATACAGGGCTCCTACACCTTC. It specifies CASSPAIQGSYTF.